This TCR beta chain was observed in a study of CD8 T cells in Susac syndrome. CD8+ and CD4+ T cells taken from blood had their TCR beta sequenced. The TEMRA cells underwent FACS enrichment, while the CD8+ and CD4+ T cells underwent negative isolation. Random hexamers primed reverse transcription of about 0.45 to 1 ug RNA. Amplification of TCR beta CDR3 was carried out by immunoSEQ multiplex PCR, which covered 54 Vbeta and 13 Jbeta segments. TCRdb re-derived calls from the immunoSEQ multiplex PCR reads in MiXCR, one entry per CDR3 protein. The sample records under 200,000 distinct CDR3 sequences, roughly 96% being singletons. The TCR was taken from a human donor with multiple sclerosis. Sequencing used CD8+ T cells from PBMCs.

In nucleotides, the CDR3 is TGTGCCAGCGTATCACTAGCGGGGTTTTTTGGTGAGCAGTTCTTC. Its protein is CASVSLAGFFGEQFF. The genes are TRBV27 and TRBJ2-1, with TRBD2 matching over 10 bases. CDR3 length equals 15 residues. The germline V gene encodes CDR1 MNHEY and CDR2 SMNVEV (reference sequence). J gave up 9 bases and V 8 bases, and 13 bases lay outside the gene matches.